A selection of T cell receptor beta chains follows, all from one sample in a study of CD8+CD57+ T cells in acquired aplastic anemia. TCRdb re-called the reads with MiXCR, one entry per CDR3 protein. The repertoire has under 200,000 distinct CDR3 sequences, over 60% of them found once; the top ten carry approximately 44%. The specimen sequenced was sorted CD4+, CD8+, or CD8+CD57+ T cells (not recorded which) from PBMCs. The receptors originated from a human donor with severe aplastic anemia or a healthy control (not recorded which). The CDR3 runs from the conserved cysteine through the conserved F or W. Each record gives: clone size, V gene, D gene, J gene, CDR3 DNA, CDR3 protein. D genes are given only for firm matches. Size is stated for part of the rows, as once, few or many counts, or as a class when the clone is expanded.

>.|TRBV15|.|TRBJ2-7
TGTGCCTCCAGCAGATCCAGGAGCGAGCAGTACTTC
CASSRSRSEQYF
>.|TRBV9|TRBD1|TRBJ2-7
TGTGCCAGCAGCGTAGTAGGACAGGGACCCTTTGAGCAGTACTTC
CASSVVGQGPFEQYF
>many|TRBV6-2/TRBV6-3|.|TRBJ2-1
TGTGCCAGCAGTGCGACTGACGCCTACAATGAGCAGTTCTTC
CASSATDAYNEQFF
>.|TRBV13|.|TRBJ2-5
TGTGCCAGCAGCTCACCGGTGGGAACGGGAGAGACCCAGTACTTC
CASSSPVGTGETQYF
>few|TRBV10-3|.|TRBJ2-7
TGTGCCATCAGTGATCAGGCAGCAAGAAGCTCCTACGAGCAGTACTTC
CAISDQAARSSYEQYF
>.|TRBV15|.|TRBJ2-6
TGTGCCACCGAGGTCATTGGGGCCAACGTCCTGACTTTC
CATEVIGANVLTF
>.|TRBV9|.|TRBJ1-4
TGTGCCAGCAGCGTCGACAGCCTCGGTGAAAAACTGTTTTTT
CASSVDSLGEKLFF
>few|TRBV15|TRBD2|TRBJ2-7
TGTGCCACCAGCAGAGAAACTAGCGGGGGAGCCTACGAGCAGTACTTC
CATSRETSGGAYEQYF
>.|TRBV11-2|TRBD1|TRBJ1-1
TGTGCCAGCAGCCCCCGGGACAGCAGGGCTGAAGCTTTCTTT
CASSPRDSRAEAFF
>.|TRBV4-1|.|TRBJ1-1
TGCGCCAGCAGTCCCGGACCAGGGAGTTCCACTGAAGCTTTCTTT
CASSPGPGSSTEAFF
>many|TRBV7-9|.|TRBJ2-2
TGTGCCAGCACCTCGGACAACCCCGGACAATCCGGGGAGCTGTTTTTT
CASTSDNPGQSGELFF
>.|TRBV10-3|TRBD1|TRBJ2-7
TGTGCCGCCGGGACAGGGGTTTCCGAGCAGTACTTC
CAAGTGVSEQYF
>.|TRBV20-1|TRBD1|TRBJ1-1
TGCAGTGCTAGGGGACAGGGGGGGAGGAACACTGAAGCTTTCTTT
CSARGQGGRNTEAFF
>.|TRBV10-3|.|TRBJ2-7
TGTGCCATCAGCCGCGACGGGTCCAACGAGCAGTACTTC
CAISRDGSNEQYF
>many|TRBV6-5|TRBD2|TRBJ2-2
TGTGCCAGCAGTAGACTAGCGGGGAACACCGGGGAGCTGTTTTTT
CASSRLAGNTGELFF
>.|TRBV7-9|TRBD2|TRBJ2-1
TGTGCCAGCAGCTTATTCGGCAGACTAGCGGGGGGGTCCTACAATGAGCAGTTCTTC
CASSLFGRLAGGSYNEQFF
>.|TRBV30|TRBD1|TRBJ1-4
TGTGCCCGGGAGACAGGGGGCGATGAAAAACTGTTTTTT
CARETGGDEKLFF
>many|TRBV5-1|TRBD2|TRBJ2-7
TGCGCCAGCAGCTTGGGACTAGCGGGAGTTAATACCCTAGAGCAGTACTTC
CASSLGLAGVNTLEQYF
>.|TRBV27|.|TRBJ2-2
TGTGCCAGCAGTTTAGTAGATACGGAAATGAACACCGGGGAGCTGTTTTTT
CASSLVDTEMNTGELFF